Below, 14 T cell receptor beta chains from the same sample are listed, as sequenced in a study of naive and memory T cell subsets. Described treatment: skin biopsy from PPD injection site in Mantoux-positive individual. The library had UMIs added by 3' ligation of an oligonucleotide to TCR cDNA. Ligated cDNA underwent four rounds of PCR with nested alpha and beta constant region primers and SP2. TCRdb re-called the UMI-ligation and nested PCR reads through MiXCR, storing one row per CDR3 protein. The table records around 30,000 distinct CDR3 sequences, roughly 7.3% of them present only once. The sample was skin, taken from a tuberculin skin test site. These receptors were obtained from an adult in good health.

This clonotype is medium-sized. This chain links TRBV27 with TRBJ2-3; a weak D match, TRBD1 (7 bases). This CDR3 is built from 16 residues. The germline V gene has CDR1 MNHEY and CDR2 SMNVEV (reference sequence). V lost 3 bases and J lost 2, with 15 bases in between. Here the CDR3 DNA reads TGTGCCAGCAGTTTTTGGTCCAGGGGGGCCACAGATACGCAGTATTTT. This encodes CASSFWSRGATDTQYF.

This clonotype was seen only once. It may be a read error: a sequence one base away is much more abundant. CDR3 nucleotides: TGTGGCAGCAGCCGGGACCAACACACCGGGGAGCTGTTTTTT. It encodes CGSSRDQHTGELFF. The chain uses TRBV27 and TRBJ2-2; possibly TRBD1 or TRBD2 for D (5 bases each). Germline V gives CDR1 MNHEY, CDR2 SMNVEV (reference sequence). CDR3 length equals 14 residues.

The J gene is TRBJ2-3, the V gene TRBV20-1; D is unclear. Germline values: CDR1 DFQATT, CDR2 SNEGSKA (reference sequence). Trimming stripped 3 bases from V and 1 base from J, with 14 bases between. CDR3 length: 15 residues. The CDR3, as DNA: TGCAGTGCTAGGGCCCCTGGAAAACGCACAGATACGCAGTATTTT. This translates into CSARAPGKRTDTQYF.

This clonotype has just a few counts. The chain recombines TRBV6-1 with TRBJ2-3, with 10 bases fitting TRBD2. This CDR3 region has 17 residues. After removal of 4 bases from V and 5 bases from J, the junction contained 12 bases not matched to a gene. Germline V gene lookup returns CDR1 MNHNS and CDR2 SASEGT. The CDR3 DNA follows: TGTGCCAGCAGTGTCCGGGGAAGCGGGGGGGCGAGAGATACGCAGTATTTT. Its translation: CASSVRGSGGARDTQYF.

The table lists this clonotype with a few counts. The CDR3 region is CASSLGLGENYGYTF. The CDR3 DNA reads TGTGCCAGCAGCTTAGGTTTGGGAGAGAACTATGGCTACACCTTC. This chain joins TRBV11-2 and TRBJ1-2; D remains ambiguous. Germline loops: CDR1 SGHAT, CDR2 FQNNGV. The V end lost 1 base, the J end lost 2 bases, and 11 bases lay between the germline ends. The CDR3 sequence is 15 residues long.

This clonotype was counted between two and nine times. The rearrangement joins TRBV4-2 to TRBJ1-5; D may be TRBD1 (5 bases). The CDR3 has 16 amino acids. V lost 1 base and J lost 8, with 18 bases in between. The V gene's germline CDR1 is LGHNA and CDR2 YNFKEQ. The CDR3 coding sequence is TGTGCCAGCAGCCAAGCCAGCGGGAAGGGGAACGAGCCCCAGCATTTT. This translates into CASSQASGKGNEPQHF.

This chain's CDR3 is CASSQATSPFDGELFF. The CDR3, as DNA: TGCGCCAGCAGCCAAGCTACCTCACCCTTCGACGGGGAGCTGTTTTTT. The J gene is TRBJ2-2, the V gene TRBV4-1; D remains unclear. Germline loops: CDR1 MGHRA, CDR2 YSYEKL. The CDR3 has 16 amino acids. V was pared by 1 base and J by 7 bases, with 16 bases between.

There are many counts of this clonotype. The rearrangement links TRBV6-5 to TRBJ2-5; D is unclear. Germline V CDR1 and CDR2: MNHEY, SVGAGI. V was clipped by 8 bases and J by 5 bases, with 12 bases between them. This CDR3 contains 12 residues. DNA for the CDR3: TGTGCCAGCCGCCCTGGCCTGGAGACCCAGTACTTC. The encoded protein is CASRPGLETQYF.

The chain employs TRBV29-1 and TRBJ1-1; perhaps TRBD1 as D (6 bases). CDR3 length equals 13 residues. The V end was cut by 4 bases, the J end by 0 bases, with 9 bases between. The germline gives CDR1 SQVTM, CDR2 ANQGSEA. CDR3 residues: CSVAQGLNTEAFF. The CDR3 nucleotides read TGCAGCGTTGCCCAGGGGTTGAACACTGAAGCTTTCTTT.

This clonotype was picked up many times. The chain combines TRBV5-6 with TRBJ2-7, with a tentative D call TRBD1 (6 bases). V was pared by 5 bases and J by 3 bases, with 12 bases between. CDR1 is SGHDT, CDR2 YYEEEE, per germline. The CDR3 has 13 amino acids. The DNA for the CDR3 is TGTGCCAGCAGTAACAGGGATTTCTACGAGCAGTACTTC. Its translation: CASSNRDFYEQYF.

This clonotype has just a few counts. The rearrangement joins TRBV7-8 to TRBJ2-3; D not resolved. The CDR3 totals 15 residues. The germline V gene encodes CDR1 SGHVS and CDR2 FQNEAQ. V lost 1 base and J lost 0, with 8 bases in between. DNA for the CDR3: TGTGCCAGCAGCTTAGGGGTCACTAGCACAGATACGCAGTATTTT. Encoded protein: CASSLGVTSTDTQYF.

The sample holds many counts of this clonotype. The chain couples TRBV6-1 to TRBJ2-3; unclear D gene. Trimming took off 6 bases at V and 3 bases at J, with 16 bases between the two ends. This CDR3 comprises 15 residues. Germline V gene lookup returns CDR1 MNHNS and CDR2 SASEGT. The CDR3 spells CASRLPSRRTDTQYF. In DNA form, the CDR3 reads TGTGCCAGCAGGCTCCCCTCTCGAAGAACAGATACGCAGTATTTT.

In its sample, this clonotype was seen many times. V usage is TRBV19 and J usage is TRBJ1-2; D is possibly TRBD1 (6 bases). Trimming stripped 5 bases from V and 0 bases from J, with 13 bases between. The CDR3 runs 15 residues. The germline V gene encodes CDR1 LNHDA and CDR2 SQIVND (reference sequence). CDR3 in DNA: TGTGCCAGTAGTGCCAAGAGGACAGCTAACTATGGCTACACCTTC. Protein sequence: CASSAKRTANYGYTF.

This clonotype was observed a single time. With a much larger clone just one base away, this may be a read error. The chain uses TRBV5-1 and TRBJ1-1, with D tentatively TRBD1 (5 bases). Germline-derived CDR1 and CDR2 are SGHRS and YFSETQ. The CDR3 extends over 13 amino acids. Deletions cut 0 bases from V and 7 bases from J, with 10 bases between. This CDR3 is CASSLGGDSEAFF. The DNA for the CDR3 is TGCGCCAGCAGCTTGGGGGGTGACAGTGAAGCTTTCTTT.